This record concerns one T cell receptor (beta chain) sequence. The target of this receptor is not known. Base qualities were left out, and no much larger clone turns up one base away. The sample comes from a study of control samples from healthy donors and cancer patients (dated by TCRdb to 2020 to 2021). From cysteine to phenylalanine, the CDR3 is 15 amino acids long. Here the CDR3 DNA is all that survives: 45 bases in frame from base 1. The germline V gene supplies CDR1 ENHRY and CDR2 SYGVKD. Germline trimming: 6 bases from V, 9 bases from J; junction bases outside gene matches: 14. Preparation of the library involved the immunoSEQ multiplex PCR assay. TCRdb's version of the immuneACCESS table is confined to in-frame rearrangements and falls short of the full clone set. An unresolved V gene accounts for under half of the shortfall where checked; the remainder is of unknown origin. The sample table records roughly 130,000 clones; about nine tenths of these occur just once. In total, the top ten clones hold 2% to 3% of the sample.

The receptor was isolated from a man between 18 and 35 years old in good health. The source material was blood. The chain uses TRBV10-3 and TRBJ2-1; TRBD1 matches 7 bases in the middle. The CDR3 in this case is CAISQSRDSSGEQFF. The DNA is TGTGCCATCAGCCAATCACGGGACAGCTCTGGTGAGCAGTTCTTC.